A selection of T cell receptor beta chains follows, all from one sample in a study of spatial heterogeneity in lung cancer. TCRdb reprocessed the 5' RACE reads via MiXCR and lists one record per CDR3 protein. The table lists 110,000 or so distinct CDR3 sequences, under 14% of them singletons. The sequencing used PBMCs, collected at follow-up. Every receptor here comes from a female donor with early-stage non-small cell lung cancer. CDR3s include the opening cysteine and the closing phenylalanine or tryptophan. The size of a clone is reported for some rows only, either as once, few or many, or as a class for expanded clones.

v_gene: TRBV30
abundance: .
j_gene: TRBJ1-1
CDR3aa: CAWSNALNTKAFF

v_gene: TRBV10-3
abundance: .
j_gene: TRBJ2-7
CDR3aa: CAISELGKQYF

v_gene: TRBV19
abundance: .
j_gene: TRBJ1-3
CDR3aa: CASSGTGLSSGNTIYF

v_gene: TRBV6-2/TRBV6-3
abundance: few
j_gene: TRBJ1-5
CDR3aa: CASSYSGRAGQPQHF

v_gene: TRBV27
abundance: few
j_gene: TRBJ2-5
CDR3aa: CASSLQQETQYF

v_gene: TRBV2
abundance: .
j_gene: TRBJ2-2
CDR3aa: CASKREGLVNTGELFF

v_gene: TRBV6-2/TRBV6-3
abundance: few
j_gene: TRBJ2-1
CDR3aa: CASSSRLAGRDEQFF

v_gene: TRBV5-1
abundance: few
j_gene: TRBJ1-6
CDR3aa: CASSLTVPDNSPLHF

v_gene: TRBV12-3/TRBV12-4
abundance: many
j_gene: TRBJ2-1
CDR3aa: CASRGQEYNEQFF

v_gene: TRBV20-1
abundance: .
j_gene: TRBJ2-7
CDR3aa: CSARPTGEMPGLAGREQYF

v_gene: TRBV24-1
abundance: .
j_gene: TRBJ2-3
CDR3aa: CATMGTSTDTQYF

v_gene: TRBV6-1
abundance: .
j_gene: TRBJ1-5
CDR3aa: CVSSEALNSNQPQHF

v_gene: TRBV12-3/TRBV12-4
abundance: few
j_gene: TRBJ2-1
CDR3aa: CASSLQGGADEQFF

v_gene: TRBV29-1
abundance: many
j_gene: TRBJ2-4
CDR3aa: CSSAHKSLAKNIQYF

v_gene: TRBV7-9
abundance: many
j_gene: TRBJ2-2
CDR3aa: CASSAANTGELFF

v_gene: TRBV7-9
abundance: many
j_gene: TRBJ2-3
CDR3aa: CASSSTGAASRDTQYF

v_gene: TRBV27
abundance: .
j_gene: TRBJ2-4
CDR3aa: CASSFQGGRSKNIQYF

v_gene: TRBV29-1
abundance: .
j_gene: TRBJ1-5
CDR3aa: CSVAQGDQPQHF

v_gene: TRBV12-5
abundance: .
j_gene: TRBJ1-1
CDR3aa: CASGLVAKGVNTEAFF

v_gene: TRBV9
abundance: .
j_gene: TRBJ2-3
CDR3aa: CASSVGVRDTQYF

v_gene: TRBV20-1
abundance: .
j_gene: TRBJ2-3
CDR3aa: CSANRGPRTDTQYF

v_gene: TRBV9
abundance: few
j_gene: TRBJ2-2
CDR3aa: CASSVGGRMGPGELFF

v_gene: TRBV29-1
abundance: .
j_gene: TRBJ2-7
CDR3aa: CSVGPNLGGQYF

v_gene: TRBV27
abundance: many
j_gene: TRBJ2-3
CDR3aa: CASSFQGDTQYF

v_gene: TRBV27
abundance: few
j_gene: TRBJ2-7
CDR3aa: CASKLAGGNEQYF

v_gene: TRBV2
abundance: once
j_gene: TRBJ2-1
CDR3aa: CASSESIGASGEQFF

v_gene: TRBV7-3
abundance: many
j_gene: TRBJ2-4
CDR3aa: CASSLHGTGGNIQYF

v_gene: TRBV28
abundance: many
j_gene: TRBJ1-6
CDR3aa: CASTEAGDNSPLHF

v_gene: TRBV5-1
abundance: many
j_gene: TRBJ1-1
CDR3aa: CASSLAQGSTEAFF

v_gene: TRBV20-1
abundance: few
j_gene: TRBJ2-5
CDR3aa: CSARSPNQETQYF

v_gene: TRBV25-1
abundance: .
j_gene: TRBJ2-3
CDR3aa: CASSEGRDSFKYF

v_gene: TRBV11-1
abundance: few
j_gene: TRBJ1-1
CDR3aa: CASSFGGQSYTEAFF

v_gene: TRBV29-1
abundance: many
j_gene: TRBJ2-3
CDR3aa: CSVESFTGGSTDTQYF

v_gene: TRBV9
abundance: .
j_gene: TRBJ2-1
CDR3aa: CASSPTSGRFGEQFF

v_gene: TRBV30
abundance: .
j_gene: TRBJ1-4
CDR3aa: CAQGGEKLFF

v_gene: TRBV28
abundance: .
j_gene: TRBJ2-7
CDR3aa: CASSVGAVGGIYEQYF

v_gene: TRBV5-5
abundance: few
j_gene: TRBJ2-3
CDR3aa: CASSLVGQTRNTQYF